The next 15 T cell receptor beta chains were all read from a single sample in a study of control samples from healthy donors and cancer patients. Libraries were prepared by immunoSEQ multiplex PCR; TCRdb keeps only in-frame clonotypes and omits some of them. The sample has about 170,000 clones; about 90% are singletons. The specimen sequenced was blood. These receptors were collected from a woman aged 25-40 years in good health.

The chain uses TRBV11-3 and TRBJ2-1; 14 nucleotides agree with TRBD2. V was pared by 5 bases and J by 9 bases, with 6 bases of the junction left unmatched. Per the germline V gene, CDR1 is SGHNT and CDR2 is YENEEA. The CDR3 length is 15 residues. The CDR3 protein is CASSTGTSGSAEQFF. The CDR3 nucleotides read TGTGCCAGCAGCACTGGGACTAGCGGGAGTGCTGAGCAGTTCTTC. Supplemented by reference TRBV11-3 and TRBJ2-1, the full variable domain reads EAGVVQSPRYKIIEKKQPVAFWCNPISGHNTLYWYLQNLGQGPELLIRYENEEAVDDSQLPKDRFSAERLKGVDSTLKIQPAELGDSAVYLCASSTGTSGSAEQFFGPGTRLTVL.

The chain couples TRBV24-1 to TRBJ1-5; no firm D call. The CDR3 has 14 amino acids. Germline loops: CDR1 KGHDR, CDR2 SFDVKD. Trimming cost V 4 bases and J 11 bases, with 17 bases left between them. The DNA for the CDR3 is TGTGCCACCAGTGACTCCCGTACAAAAGCTACCCAGCATTTT. Protein product: CATSDSRTKATQHF.

The chain links TRBV24-1 to TRBJ1-2; D unresolved. V was shortened by 3 bases and J by 0 bases, with 16 bases between the two germline ends. The CDR3 consists of 17 residues. The V gene's germline CDR1 is KGHDR and CDR2 SFDVKD. In DNA form, the CDR3 reads TGTGCCACCAGTGATCCTACAACCGGAAACACTAACTATGGCTACACCTTC. Its translation: CATSDPTTGNTNYGYTF.

The CDR3 protein is CASRDRDNYGYTF. In nucleotides, the CDR3 is TGTGCCAGCAGGGACCGAGATAACTATGGCTACACCTTC. The rearrangement links TRBV28 to TRBJ1-2; D ambiguous. Germline assignment: CDR1 MDHEN and CDR2 SYDVKM. Trimming took off 6 bases at V and 1 base at J, with 9 bases between the two ends. The CDR3 runs 13 residues.

Only a few counts were recorded for this clone. This CDR3 is also generated by other DNA sequences in the sample. This chain connects TRBV5-1 to TRBJ2-5; 14 bases line up with TRBD2. Germline V gene lookup returns CDR1 SGHRS and CDR2 YFSETQ. Losses at the gene ends were 4 bases for V and 2 bases for J; bases not matched to a gene: 4. The CDR3 loop spans 16 amino acids. The CDR3 bases are TGCGCCAGCAGCCCTGGACTAGCGGGAGGTCAAGAGACCCAGTACTTC. Translation: CASSPGLAGGQETQYF.

The DNA of the CDR3 is TGCGCCAGCAGTGAGAGGGGAGCGGGATACGAGCAGTACTTC. This encodes CASSERGAGYEQYF. The V and J genes are TRBV10-1 and TRBJ2-7; the match to TRBD2 covers 7 bases. V shed 2 bases, J shed 4 bases, and the junction held 5 bases outside the gene matches. The germline CDR1 and CDR2 sequences are WNHNN and SYGVQD (reference sequence). The CDR3 loop spans 14 amino acids.

CDR3 sequence (DNA): TGCGCCAGCAGCCAGCGGCCCGGGGGCTCCTACAATGAGCAGTTCTTC. It is translated as CASSQRPGGSYNEQFF. The chain uses TRBV4-1 and TRBJ2-1; TRBD2 is a possible D gene (6 bases). Between the trimmed V and J ends, which lost 3 bases and 0 bases, there was a span of 12 bases. This CDR3 spans 16 amino acids. Per the germline V gene, CDR1 is MGHRA and CDR2 is YSYEKL.

The gene calls are TRBV18 and TRBJ2-3; 8 bases fit TRBD1. Germline V gives CDR1 KGHSH, CDR2 LQKENI. J gave up 0 bases and V 3 bases, and 5 bases lay outside the gene matches. This CDR3 is built from 16 residues. In DNA form, the CDR3 reads TGTGCCAGCTCACCTAGGACAGGGCCAAGCACAGATACGCAGTATTTT. It encodes CASSPRTGPSTDTQYF.

The chain employs TRBV27 and TRBJ2-2; D remains unclear. V lost 0 bases, J lost 7 bases, and 6 bases lay in between. CDR1 is MNHEY, CDR2 SMNVEV, per germline (reference sequence). CDR3 length: 13 amino acids. This chain's CDR3 is CASSLSGFGELFF. CDR3 nucleotide sequence: TGTGCCAGCAGTTTATCGGGGTTCGGGGAGCTGTTTTTT.

This clone turned up a few times. This rearrangement joins TRBV7-8 to TRBJ2-1, with D perhaps assigned TRBD1 or TRBD2 (5 bases each). Trimming took off 1 base at V and 4 bases at J, with 11 bases between the two ends. Per the germline V gene, CDR1 is SGHVS and CDR2 is FQNEAQ. This CDR3 is built from 15 residues. This chain's CDR3 is CASSLEGTGYNEQFF. CDR3 coding DNA: TGTGCCAGCAGCTTAGAAGGGACGGGATACAATGAGCAGTTCTTC.

J is TRBJ1-6 and V is TRBV5-6; possible D gene TRBD1, 5 bases. The V end was cut by 1 base, the J end by 2 bases, with 13 bases between. CDR1 SGHDT and CDR2 YYEEEE come from the germline V gene. The length of the CDR3 is 17 residues. CDR3 residues: CASSLFRGSTYNSPLHF. The CDR3 coding sequence is TGTGCCAGCAGCTTGTTTAGGGGAAGCACCTATAATTCACCCCTCCACTTT. The whole variable domain, remainder taken from reference TRBV5-6 and TRBJ1-6, is DAGVTQSPTHLIKTRGQQVTLRCSPKSGHDTVSWYQQALGQGPQFIFQYYEEEERQRGNFPDRFSGHQFPNYSSELNVNALLLGDSALYLCASSLFRGSTYNSPLHFGNGTRLTVT.

This chain uses TRBV7-2 with TRBJ2-1; 9 bases agree with TRBD1. CDR3 length: 16 residues. Germline CDR1 reads SGHTA; CDR2 reads FQGNSA. J was trimmed by 9 bases and V by 6 bases; bases with no gene match: 15. The CDR3 sequence: CASSPLGTGPGSEQFF. For the CDR3, the DNA is TGTGCCAGCAGTCCCCTCGGGACAGGGCCGGGAAGTGAGCAGTTCTTC.

The rearrangement uses TRBV28 and TRBJ1-1; weak D call: TRBD1 (5 bases). The CDR3 covers 15 residues. V lost 5 bases and J lost 0, with 13 bases in between. CDR1 and CDR2 (germline): MDHEN, SYDVKM. The CDR3 DNA follows: TGTGCCAGCAGTCTCGGTCAGGACATGAACACTGAAGCTTTCTTT. This codes for CASSLGQDMNTEAFF.

V gene TRBV6-5 combines with J gene TRBJ2-6, with no clear D. Germline V CDR1 and CDR2: MNHEY, SVGAGI. Trimming stripped 7 bases from V and 0 bases from J, with 7 bases between. The CDR3 is 14 residues long. The chain's CDR3 is CASKRLSGANVLTF. The CDR3 nucleotides are TGTGCCAGCAAACGCCTCTCTGGGGCCAACGTCCTGACTTTC.

The CDR3 protein is CATSDPGTTEAFF. In DNA, the CDR3 is TGTGCCACCAGTGATCCCGGGACGACTGAAGCTTTCTTT. This rearrangement joins TRBV24-1 to TRBJ1-1, with D maybe TRBD1 (5 bases). The CDR3 is 13 amino acids. Germline CDR1 KGHDR, CDR2 SFDVKD. Trimming cost V 3 bases and J 5 bases, with 9 bases left between them.